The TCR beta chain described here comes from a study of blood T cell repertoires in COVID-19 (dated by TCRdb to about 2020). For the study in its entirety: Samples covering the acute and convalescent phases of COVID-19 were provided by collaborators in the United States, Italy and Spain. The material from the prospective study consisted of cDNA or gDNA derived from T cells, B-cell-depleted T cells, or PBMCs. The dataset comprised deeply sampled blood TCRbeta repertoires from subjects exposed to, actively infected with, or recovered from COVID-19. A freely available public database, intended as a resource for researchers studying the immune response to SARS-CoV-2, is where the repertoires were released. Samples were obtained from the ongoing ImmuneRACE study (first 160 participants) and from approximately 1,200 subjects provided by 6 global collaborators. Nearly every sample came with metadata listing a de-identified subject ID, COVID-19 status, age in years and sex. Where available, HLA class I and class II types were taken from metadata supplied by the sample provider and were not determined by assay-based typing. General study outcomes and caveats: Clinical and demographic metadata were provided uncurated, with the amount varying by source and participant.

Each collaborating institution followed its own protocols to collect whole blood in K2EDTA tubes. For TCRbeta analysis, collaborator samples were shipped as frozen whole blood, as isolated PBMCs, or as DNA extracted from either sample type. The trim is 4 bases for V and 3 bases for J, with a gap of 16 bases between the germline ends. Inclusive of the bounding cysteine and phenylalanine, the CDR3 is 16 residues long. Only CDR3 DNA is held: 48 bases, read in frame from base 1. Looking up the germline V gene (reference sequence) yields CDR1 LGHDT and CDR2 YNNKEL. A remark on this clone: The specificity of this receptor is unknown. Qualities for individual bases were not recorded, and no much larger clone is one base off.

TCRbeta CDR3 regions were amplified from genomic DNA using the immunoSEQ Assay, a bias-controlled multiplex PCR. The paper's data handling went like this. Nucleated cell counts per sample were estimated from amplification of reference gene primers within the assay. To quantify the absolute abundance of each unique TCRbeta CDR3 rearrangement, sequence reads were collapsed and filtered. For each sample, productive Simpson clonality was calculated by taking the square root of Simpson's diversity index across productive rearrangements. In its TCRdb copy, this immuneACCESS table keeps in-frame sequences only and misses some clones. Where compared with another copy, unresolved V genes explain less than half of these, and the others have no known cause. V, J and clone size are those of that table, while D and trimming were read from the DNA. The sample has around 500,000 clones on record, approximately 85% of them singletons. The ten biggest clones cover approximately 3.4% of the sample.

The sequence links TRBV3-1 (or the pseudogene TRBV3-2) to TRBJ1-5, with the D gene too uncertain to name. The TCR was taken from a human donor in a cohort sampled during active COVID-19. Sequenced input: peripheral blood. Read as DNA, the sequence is TGTGCCAGCAGCCCTACCATATCTGTCCCCAATCAGCCCCAGCATTTT. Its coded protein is CASSPTISVPNQPQHF.